The subject of this entry is one T cell receptor beta chain. This record comes from a study of blood T cells in healthy people across ages. Per germline, CDR1 DFQATT and CDR2 SNEGSKA (reference sequence). With 3 bases removed from V and 5 bases from J, the gap between germline ends came to 22 bases. This CDR3 comprises 16 residues. Alongside a J-beta primer mix, a sample-barcoded 5' primer served in a second PCR lasting about 7 to 11 cycles. TCRdb passed the 5' RACE reads through MiXCR, listing each CDR3 protein once. The sample holds 1,100,000 or so distinct CDR3 sequences, around 45% seen once. The sample taken for sequencing was blood. The V gene is TRBV20-1, the J gene TRBJ2-5; the D gene is possibly TRBD2 (6 bases). The TCR comes from a woman aged 60-75 years in good health. The CDR3 DNA reads as TGCAGTGCTAGCTCCCAGTGGGCCCTGGCGGGGGAGACCCAGTACTTC. Translated, it gives CSASSQWALAGETQYF.